This TCR beta chain emerged from a study of beta chain features in type 1 diabetes. About this clone itself: As yet, its antigen is unknown.

Every isolated RNA sample was fully reverse transcribed, so sequencing captured expressed TCRB transcripts. The repertoire was sequenced with immunoSEQ multiplex PCR; TCRdb's copy has only in-frame clones and lacks some. This sample has about 700,000 clones, with around 15% found just once. CD4+ cells of the naive, central memory, regulatory and stem cell-like memory types were sorted via CD45RO/CCR7/CD25/CD127/CD95/CD27. The V and J ends lost 7 bases and 1 base respectively, with 10 bases between them. Looked up from germline, CDR1 is WSHSY and CDR2 is SAAADI. The CDR3 runs to 14 residues. General study points: VDJ junctions from type 1 diabetes patients carried fewer insertions and larger deletions. For Type 1 diabetes patients, all four CD4+ subsets carried TCRB CDR3s that were moderately but significantly shorter.

Material: naive CD4+ T cells from blood. The genes are TRBV10-2 and TRBJ2-2, with D uncertain. This sequence was found in a man aged 18 to 30 with type 1 diabetes. In nucleotides, the CDR3 is TGCGCCAGCACAAGTAATGGGAACACCGGGGAGCTGTTTTTT. Its protein product is CASTSNGNTGELFF.